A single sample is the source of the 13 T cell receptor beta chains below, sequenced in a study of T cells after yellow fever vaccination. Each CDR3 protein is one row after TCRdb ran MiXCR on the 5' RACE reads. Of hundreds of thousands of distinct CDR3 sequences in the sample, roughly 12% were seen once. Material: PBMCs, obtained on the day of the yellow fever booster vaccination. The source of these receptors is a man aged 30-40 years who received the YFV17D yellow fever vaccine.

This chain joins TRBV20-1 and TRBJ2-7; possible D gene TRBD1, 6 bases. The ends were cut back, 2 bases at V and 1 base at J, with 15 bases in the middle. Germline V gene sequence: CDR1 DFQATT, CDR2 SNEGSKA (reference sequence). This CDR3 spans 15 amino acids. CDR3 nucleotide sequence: TGCAGTGCTAGATCGATAGGGCAGGGGTCCTACGAGCAGTACTTC. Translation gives CSARSIGQGSYEQYF.

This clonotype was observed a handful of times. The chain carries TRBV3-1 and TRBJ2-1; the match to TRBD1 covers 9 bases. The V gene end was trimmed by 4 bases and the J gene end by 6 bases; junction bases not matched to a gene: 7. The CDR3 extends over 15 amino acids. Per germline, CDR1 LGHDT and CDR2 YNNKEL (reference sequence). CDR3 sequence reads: CASSLTGTGINEQFF. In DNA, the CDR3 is TGTGCCAGCAGCCTCACCGGGACAGGGATCAATGAGCAGTTCTTC.

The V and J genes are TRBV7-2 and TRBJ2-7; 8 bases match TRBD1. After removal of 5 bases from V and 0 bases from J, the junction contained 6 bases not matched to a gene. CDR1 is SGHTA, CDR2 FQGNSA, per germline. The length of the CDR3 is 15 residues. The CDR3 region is CASSTWTGLSYEQYF. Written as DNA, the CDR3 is TGTGCCAGCAGCACATGGACAGGGCTCTCCTACGAGCAGTACTTC.

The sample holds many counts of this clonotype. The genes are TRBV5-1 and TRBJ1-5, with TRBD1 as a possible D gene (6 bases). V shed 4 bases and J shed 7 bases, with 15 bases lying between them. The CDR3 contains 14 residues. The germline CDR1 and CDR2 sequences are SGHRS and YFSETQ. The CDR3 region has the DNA TGCGCCAGCAGCCCGGGGGGGGGCAGGCAGCCCCAGCATTTT. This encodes CASSPGGGRQPQHF. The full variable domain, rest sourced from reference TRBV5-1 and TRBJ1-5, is KAGVTQTPRYLIKTRGQQVTLSCSPISGHRSVSWYQQTPGQGLQFLFEYFSETQRNKGNFPGRFSGRQFSNSRSEMNVSTLELGDSALYLCASSPGGGRQPQHFGDGTRLSIL.

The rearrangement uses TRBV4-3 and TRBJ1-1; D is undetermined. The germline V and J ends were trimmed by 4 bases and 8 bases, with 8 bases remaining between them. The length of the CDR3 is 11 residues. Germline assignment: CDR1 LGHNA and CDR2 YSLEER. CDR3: CASSREREAFF. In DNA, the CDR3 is TGCGCCAGCAGCCGGGAGAGAGAAGCTTTCTTT.

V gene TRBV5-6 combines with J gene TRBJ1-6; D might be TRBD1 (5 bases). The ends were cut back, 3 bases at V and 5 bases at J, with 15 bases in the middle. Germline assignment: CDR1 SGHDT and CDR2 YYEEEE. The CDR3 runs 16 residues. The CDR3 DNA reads TGTGCCAGCAGCTCGATTAGACAGCCCAATAATTCACCCCTCCACTTT. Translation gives CASSSIRQPNNSPLHF.

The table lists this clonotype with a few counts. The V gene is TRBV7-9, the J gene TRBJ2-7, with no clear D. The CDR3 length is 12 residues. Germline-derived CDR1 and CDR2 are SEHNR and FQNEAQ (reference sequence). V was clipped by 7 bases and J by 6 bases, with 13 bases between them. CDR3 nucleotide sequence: TGTGCCAGCACAGGCAGCATCAGCGAGCAGTACTTC. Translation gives CASTGSISEQYF.

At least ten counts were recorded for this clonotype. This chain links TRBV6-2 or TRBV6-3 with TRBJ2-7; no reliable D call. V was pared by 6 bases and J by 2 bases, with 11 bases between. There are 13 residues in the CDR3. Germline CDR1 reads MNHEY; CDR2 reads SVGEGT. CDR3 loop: CASRRDQAYEQYF. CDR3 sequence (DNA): TGTGCCAGCAGAAGAGACCAGGCCTACGAGCAGTACTTC.

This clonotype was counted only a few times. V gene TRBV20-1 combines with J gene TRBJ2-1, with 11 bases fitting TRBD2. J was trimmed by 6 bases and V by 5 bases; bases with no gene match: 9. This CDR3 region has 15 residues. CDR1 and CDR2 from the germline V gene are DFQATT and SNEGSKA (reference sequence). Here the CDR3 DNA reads TGCAGTGCTGTCGACATAGCGGGAGGGATCAATGAGCAGTTCTTC. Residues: CSAVDIAGGINEQFF.

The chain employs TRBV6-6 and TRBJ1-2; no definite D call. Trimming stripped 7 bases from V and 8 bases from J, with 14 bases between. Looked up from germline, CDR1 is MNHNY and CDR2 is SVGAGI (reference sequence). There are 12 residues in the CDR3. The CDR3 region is CASTTGREGYTF. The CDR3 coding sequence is TGTGCCAGCACGACCGGAAGGGAGGGCTACACCTTC.

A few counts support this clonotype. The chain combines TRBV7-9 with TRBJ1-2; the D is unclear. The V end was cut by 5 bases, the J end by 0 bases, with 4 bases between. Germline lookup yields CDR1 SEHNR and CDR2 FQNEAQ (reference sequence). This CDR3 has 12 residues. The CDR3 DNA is TGTGCCAGCAGCCGACCTAACTATGGCTACACCTTC. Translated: CASSRPNYGYTF. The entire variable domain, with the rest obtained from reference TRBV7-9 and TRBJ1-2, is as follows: DTGVSQNPRHKITKRGQNVTFRCDPISEHNRLYWYRQTLGQGPEFLTYFQNEAQLEKSRLLSDRFSAERPKGSFSTLEIQRTEQGDSAMYLCASSRPNYGYTFGSGTRLTVV.

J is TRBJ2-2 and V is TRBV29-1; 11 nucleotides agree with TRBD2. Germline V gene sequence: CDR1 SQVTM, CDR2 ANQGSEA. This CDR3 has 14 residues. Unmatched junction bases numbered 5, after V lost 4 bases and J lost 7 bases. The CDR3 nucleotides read TGCAGCGTTGCCCAAACTAGCGGGAGCGGGGAGCTGTTTTTT. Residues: CSVAQTSGSGELFF.

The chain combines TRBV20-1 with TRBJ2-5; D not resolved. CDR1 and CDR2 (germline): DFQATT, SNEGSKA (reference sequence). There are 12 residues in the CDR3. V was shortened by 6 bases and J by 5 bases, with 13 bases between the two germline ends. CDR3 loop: CSAPWTLETQYF. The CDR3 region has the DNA TGCAGTGCACCTTGGACGTTGGAGACCCAGTACTTC.